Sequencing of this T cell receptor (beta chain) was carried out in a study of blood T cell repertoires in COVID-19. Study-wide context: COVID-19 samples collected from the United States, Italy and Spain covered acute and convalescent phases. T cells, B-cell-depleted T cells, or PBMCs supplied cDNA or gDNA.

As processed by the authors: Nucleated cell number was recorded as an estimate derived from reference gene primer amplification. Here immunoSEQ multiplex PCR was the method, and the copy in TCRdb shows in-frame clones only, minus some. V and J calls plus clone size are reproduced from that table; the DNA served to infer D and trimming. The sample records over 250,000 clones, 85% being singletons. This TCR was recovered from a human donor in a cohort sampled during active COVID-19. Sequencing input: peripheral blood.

For the CDR3, the DNA is TGTGCCAGCAGCTTAGATTTCGGGGCACCCCTCCACTTT. Protein sequence: CASSLDFGAPLHF. V is TRBV7-6 and J is TRBJ1-6; no firm D call. V lost 1 base and J lost 11, with 9 bases in between. This CDR3 contains 13 residues. Germline-derived CDR1 and CDR2 are SGHVS and FNYEAQ.